A single sample is the source of the 10 T cell receptor beta chains below, sequenced in a study of memory CD4+ T cells and cytomegalovirus serostatus. Assay used: immunoSEQ multiplex PCR; TCRdb lists only in-frame clones, some missing. The repertoire holds tens of thousands of clones, with 75% as singletons. Single viable CD3+CD4+CD8-CD45RO+ cells were sorted as the memory CD4+ T cells. Sequencing was done on a sample of memory CD4+ T cells from blood. The source of these receptors is an adult in good health and CMV-seronegative.

V gene TRBV29-1 combines with J gene TRBJ1-2; no clear D. Trimming stripped 4 bases from V and 3 bases from J, with 9 bases between. From germline, CDR1 is SQVTM and CDR2 ANQGSEA. The CDR3 runs to 12 residues. The CDR3 loop reads CSVGREDYGYTF. As DNA, the CDR3 is TGCAGCGTTGGTAGGGAGGACTATGGCTACACCTTC. The whole variable domain, remainder taken from reference TRBV29-1 and TRBJ1-2, is SAVISQKPSRDICQRGTSLTIQCQVDSQVTMMFWYRQQPGQSLTLIATANQGSEATYESGFVIDKFPISRPNLTFSTLTVSNMSPEDSSIYLCSVGREDYGYTFGSGTRLTVV.

V and J are TRBV5-1 and TRBJ2-7; TRBD2 aligns across 12 bases. The CDR3 length is 15 residues. V was clipped by 4 bases and J by 6 bases; unmatched bases: 8. The germline V gene encodes CDR1 SGHRS and CDR2 YFSETQ. In DNA form, the CDR3 reads TGCGCCAGCAGCCCATTGACTAGCGGGAGTTCCGAGCAGTACTTC. Its protein is CASSPLTSGSSEQYF.

This clone appeared a single time. This chain connects TRBV28 to TRBJ2-1, with TRBD2 matching 7 bases. CDR1 MDHEN and CDR2 SYDVKM come from the germline V gene. The CDR3 consists of 13 residues. Trimming at V came to 2 bases and at J to 12 bases, leaving 7 bases not matched to a gene. DNA for the CDR3: TGTGCCAGCAGTTTAAGCGGGAAAGGAGGGCAGTTCTTC. As protein: CASSLSGKGGQFF.

The genes are TRBV7-2 and TRBJ1-4; 10 nucleotides align to TRBD1. This CDR3 has 17 residues. Germline V gene lookup returns CDR1 SGHTA and CDR2 FQGNSA. J was trimmed by 14 bases and V by 0 bases; bases with no gene match: 15. The CDR3 nucleotides are TGTGCCAGCAGCTTAGCATCATCCGGGACAGGGGATTTTTTGCTGTTTTTT. Translated, it gives CASSLASSGTGDFLLFF.

The chain is built from TRBV6-1 and TRBJ1-1, with 8 nucleotides matching TRBD1. Germline loops: CDR1 MNHNS, CDR2 SASEGT. The CDR3 consists of 16 residues. Trimming removed 1 base from V and 1 base from J; junction bases left unmatched: 5. CDR3 in amino acids: CASSEGYGQGNTEAFF. The CDR3 bases are TGTGCCAGCAGTGAAGGGTATGGACAGGGGAACACTGAAGCTTTCTTT.

V and J are TRBV6-5 and TRBJ1-1, with 8 bases identical to TRBD1. V lost 2 bases to trimming and J lost 0 bases; unmatched junction nucleotides: 5. This CDR3 spans 16 amino acids. The germline V gene has CDR1 MNHEY and CDR2 SVGAGI. CDR3 sequence (DNA): TGTGCCAGCAGTTACGTTAACAGGGGGTTGAACACTGAAGCTTTCTTT. Residues: CASSYVNRGLNTEAFF.

This clone was observed a single time. V is TRBV28 and J is TRBJ2-2; D gene uncertain. CDR1 and CDR2 (germline): MDHEN, SYDVKM. The CDR3 runs to 13 residues. Trimming stripped 7 bases from V and 2 bases from J, with 8 bases between. The CDR3 region is CASTGPNTGELFF. Here the CDR3 DNA reads TGTGCCAGCACCGGACCTAACACCGGGGAGCTGTTTTTT.

The rearrangement joins TRBV29-1 to TRBJ2-4, with D possibly TRBD2 on 5 matching bases. The CDR3 is made up of 17 amino acids. Looked up from germline, CDR1 is SQVTM and CDR2 is ANQGSEA. With 5 bases removed from V and 1 base from J, the gap between germline ends came to 21 bases. This CDR3 reads CSVKMGSGGSAKNIQYF. CDR3 DNA: TGCAGCGTTAAAATGGGGAGCGGAGGATCGGCCAAAAACATTCAGTACTTC. Based on the CDR3 plus reference TRBV29-1 and TRBJ2-4, the full variable domain is SAVISQKPSRDICQRGTSLTIQCQVDSQVTMMFWYRQQPGQSLTLIATANQGSEATYESGFVIDKFPISRPNLTFSTLTVSNMSPEDSSIYLCSVKMGSGGSAKNIQYFGAGTRLSVL.

The genes are TRBV6-5 and TRBJ1-1; tentatively, D is TRBD1 (5 bases). The germline V gene encodes CDR1 MNHEY and CDR2 SVGAGI. V dropped 7 bases and J dropped 0 bases, with 9 bases sitting between them. CDR3 length: 13 amino acids. In nucleotides, the CDR3 is TGTGCCAGCAAAAGACAGTTGAACACTGAAGCTTTCTTT. This gives the protein CASKRQLNTEAFF.

This chain links TRBV11-2 with TRBJ1-2; D not resolved. This CDR3 has 13 residues. Trimming removed 4 bases at V and 4 bases at J, with 10 bases between. Germline V CDR1 and CDR2: SGHAT, FQNNGV. The CDR3 nucleotides read TGTGCCAGCAGCTCTGGCTCGCTCTATGGCTACACCTTC. This translates into CASSSGSLYGYTF. Supplemented by reference TRBV11-2 and TRBJ1-2, the full variable domain reads EAGVAQSPRYKIIEKRQSVAFWCNPISGHATLYWYQQILGQGPKLLIQFQNNGVVDDSQLPKDRFSAERLKGVDSTLKIQPAKLEDSAVYLCASSSGSLYGYTFGSGTRLTVV.